Listed below are T cell receptor beta chains from one sample, sequenced in a study of cytotoxic CD8 clonotypes in ibrutinib-treated CLL. Assay used: immunoSEQ multiplex PCR; TCRdb lists only in-frame clones, some missing. The sample has around 200,000 clones, more than 75% seen once. The sequencing used PBMCs, collected after 12 months of ibrutinib treatment. The receptors here all came from a human donor with chronic lymphocytic leukemia. Each CDR3 is given with its conserved first and last residue. Each record gives: CDR3 protein, CDR3 DNA, CDR3 length, D gene, V gene, J gene, clone size. The D gene is left open where the match is weak. Size values are once, few and many counts, or a class for expanded clones, and some rows have none.

CASSKGRSTEAFF,TGCGCCAGCAGTAAAGGGAGGAGCACTGAAGCTTTCTTT,13,NA,TRBV5-1,TRBJ1-1,NA
CAIGLASGGELFF,TGTGCCATCGGTTTGGCTAGCGGGGGGGAGCTGTTTTTT,13,TRBD2,TRBV10-3,TRBJ2-2,once
CASSLAEGRSYNEQFF,TGTGCCAGCAGCTTAGCGGAGGGGAGGTCCTACAATGAGCAGTTCTTC,16,NA,TRBV7-6,TRBJ2-1,NA
CASRASTDTQYF,TGTGCCAGCAGGGCTAGCACAGATACGCAGTATTTT,12,NA,TRBV7-2,TRBJ2-3,NA
CASSPDGSYEQYF,TGTGCCAGCTCACCGGACGGTTCCTACGAGCAGTACTTC,13,NA,TRBV18,TRBJ2-7,NA
CASSSTGTGATWGNQPQHF,TGTGCCAGCAGCTCGACCGGGACAGGGGCTACCTGGGGCAATCAGCCCCAGCATTTT,19,TRBD1,TRBV5-6,TRBJ1-5,NA
CATAAGTSSYNEQFF,TGTGCCACCGCGGCCGGGACTAGCTCCTACAATGAGCAGTTCTTC,15,TRBD2,TRBV10-3,TRBJ2-1,NA
CASSLGPSPYEQYF,TGTGCCAGCAGCTTAGGCCCTAGCCCCTACGAGCAGTACTTC,14,NA,TRBV7-3,TRBJ2-7,NA
CASSAFNEKLFF,TGTGCCAGCAGCGCATTCAATGAAAAACTGTTTTTT,12,NA,TRBV7-8,TRBJ1-4,NA
CASSSGWEQYF,TGCGCCAGCAGCTCGGGCTGGGAGCAGTACTTC,11,NA,TRBV5-1,TRBJ2-7,NA